This entry describes one TCR beta chain. This sample was included in a study of OX40 agonist ivuxolimab in advanced cancers. Here immunoSEQ multiplex PCR was the method, and the copy in TCRdb shows in-frame clones only, minus some. The table includes about 58,000 clones, around nine tenths detected once. Deletions cut 0 bases from V and 11 bases from J, with 14 bases between. The germline V gene has CDR1 MNHEY and CDR2 SVGAGI. The CDR3 is made up of 13 amino acids. This clonotype originated in an adult with an advanced solid tumor such as melanoma, head and neck, liver or kidney cancer. The V and J genes are TRBV6-5 and TRBJ2-7, with a possible D match to TRBD2 (5 bases). Source: CD4+ or CD8+ T cells sorted from blood, taken in a trial of the OX40 agonist ivuxolimab. This CDR3 reads CASSYSGAPGKYF. CDR3 DNA sequence: TGTGCCAGCAGTTACTCGGGAGCCCCCGGGAAGTACTTC.